The rows below give T cell receptor beta chains drawn from one sample of a study of shared clonotypes between healthy human individuals. Method: immunoSEQ multiplex PCR; TCRdb's copy keeps in-frame clones and lacks some. This table holds about 1.5 million clones, about 98% found once. The sample comprised naive CD4+ T cells sorted from blood. These receptors all come from a man aged 25-45 years in good health. Each CDR3 is given with its conserved first and last residue. Each record gives: J gene, D gene, clone size, CDR3 length, V gene, CDR3 protein, CDR3 DNA. A D gene is named only where the DNA matches it firmly. A row's size may be missing; if present it is once, few, many or a size class.

TRBJ2-7 TRBD1 . 15 TRBV28 CASSPPGTVIYEQYF TGTGCCAGCAGTCCGCCTGGGACAGTGATTTACGAGCAGTACTTC
TRBJ2-1 TRBD2 . 14 TRBV29-1 CSVETSGRGNEQFF TGCAGCGTTGAGACTAGCGGGAGAGGCAATGAGCAGTTCTTC
TRBJ1-3 . . 16 TRBV11-2 CASSSTLSGTGNTIYF TGTGCCAGCAGCTCCACCCTATCCGGGACGGGAAACACCATATATTTT
TRBJ2-3 TRBD1 . 16 TRBV18 CASSRRTGEGTDTQYF TGTGCCAGCTCACGTCGGACAGGGGAAGGCACAGATACGCAGTATTTT
TRBJ2-6 . . 12 TRBV18 CASSPGLNVLTF TGTGCCAGCTCACCAGGTCTCAACGTCCTGACTTTC
TRBJ2-5 . . 15 TRBV4-2 CASSLLWAGGETQYF TGTGCCAGCAGCCTCCTATGGGCGGGTGGGGAGACCCAGTACTTC
TRBJ2-2 . . 12 TRBV9 CASSVASGELFF TGTGCCAGCAGCGTAGCCTCCGGGGAGCTGTTTTTT
TRBJ2-1 . once 14 TRBV5-8 CASGPIPGYNEQFF TGTGCCAGCGGCCCTATTCCGGGCTACAATGAGCAGTTCTTC
TRBJ2-5 TRBD2 . 15 TRBV11-2 CASSLRLAGEETQYF TGTGCCAGCAGCCTTAGACTAGCGGGAGAAGAGACCCAGTACTTC
TRBJ2-5 . . 14 TRBV6-5 CASSYSWGTETQYF TGTGCCAGCAGTTACTCTTGGGGTACAGAGACCCAGTACTTC
TRBJ1-5 TRBD1 . 16 TRBV30 CAWSPYRGKPNQPQHF TGTGCCTGGAGTCCCTACAGGGGGAAGCCTAATCAGCCCCAGCATTTT
TRBJ2-5 TRBD2 . 17 TRBV5-1 CASSLGKTSGSGETQYF TGCGCCAGCAGCTTGGGGAAAACTAGCGGGAGTGGAGAGACCCAGTACTTC
TRBJ2-3 . . 15 TRBV18 CASSPLSSSTDTQYF TGTGCCAGCTCACCGCTGAGTTCTAGCACAGATACGCAGTATTTT
TRBJ2-2 . once 16 TRBV18 CASSPRGASDTGELFF TGTGCCAGCTCACCACGTGGCGCTAGCGACACCGGGGAGCTGTTTTTT